This T cell receptor beta chain was identified during a study of CD8+CD57+ T cells in acquired aplastic anemia. Study information: Quantities of DNA derived from sorted CD4+ and CD8+ cells averaged approximately 3.5 ug.

The TCR beta profiling, which covered VDJ combination and CDR3 sequence, was carried out using genomic DNA as the template. TCRdb passed the reads through MiXCR, listing each CDR3 protein once. The data show approximately 150,000 distinct CDR3 sequences, 60% to 80% seen once. Overall study findings and caveats: Fewer than 35 shared CD8+ CDR3s appeared highly expressed within patients' immunodominant clones. The study found no significant CD8+ Simpson's diversity difference between patients and controls.

CDR1 and CDR2 from the germline V gene are MRHNA and SNTAGT. The CDR3 runs to 15 residues. The V segment lost 4 bases and the J segment 1 base; nucleotides outside the gene matches: 0. This clonotype came up many times. Antigen specificity is unknown. Patients chosen for sequencing had shown CD8+CD57+ cell expansion by flow cytometry. There were no patients without severe acquired aplastic anemia. V is TRBV6-4 and J is TRBJ2-5; 13 nucleotides agree with TRBD2. This receptor was taken from a human donor with aplastic anemia. Sequenced input: sorted CD4+, CD8+, or CD8+CD57+ T cells (not recorded which) from PBMCs. The CDR3 DNA sequence: TGTGCCAGCAGTGGGACTAGCGGGGGCCAAGAGACCCAGTACTTC. It is translated as CASSGTSGGQETQYF.